The 32 T cell receptor beta chains below come from one sample, sequenced in a study of Ad26.COV2.S vaccination and SARS-CoV-2 variants. Libraries were prepared by immunoSEQ multiplex PCR; TCRdb keeps only in-frame clonotypes and omits some of them. This sample has roughly 400,000 clones, with 80% to 95% found just once. Treatment of the sample: around 19 received Ad26.COV2.S at low or high dose, single or two shots; about 5 received placebo; per-sample allocation not given. Following the first vaccine or placebo injection, samples were taken on day 63. The material sequenced was peripheral blood, taken in a trial of Ad26.COV2.S vaccine versus placebo. Receptor source: a person aged 18 to 59 who received the Ad26.COV2.S COVID-19 vaccine or a placebo.

Details on this clone: One end of the junction is discordant with germline, which a read error may explain. The V call is TRBV14, the J call TRBJ2-3; 8 bases match TRBD2. The CDR3 covers 14 residues. The germline V gene encodes CDR1 SGHDN and CDR2 FVKESK. The CDR3 DNA is TGTGCCAGCAGCCCCAGCGGGAGCAGAGATACGCAGTATTTT. Amino acid sequence: CASSPSGSRDTQYF. The full variable domain, with the rest looked up from reference TRBV14 and TRBJ2-3, is EAGVTQFPSHSVIEKGQTVTLRCDPISGHDNLYWYRRVMGKEIKFLLHFVKESKQDESGMPNNRFLAERTGGTYSTLKVQPAELEDSGVYFCASSPSGSRDTQYFGPGTRLTVL.

The chain couples TRBV10-3 to TRBJ2-3; TRBD1 agrees at 9 bases. Losses at the gene ends were 4 bases for V and 10 bases for J; bases not matched to a gene: 6. Germline V lookup: CDR1 ENHRY, CDR2 SYGVKD. The CDR3 has 13 amino acids. DNA of the CDR3: TGTGCCATCAGTGGGGTGGGACAGGGTCCGCAGTATTTT. This translates into CAISGVGQGPQYF.

V gene TRBV7-6 combines with J gene TRBJ1-2, with TRBD1 as a possible D gene (6 bases). This CDR3 has 16 residues. V lost 5 bases to trimming and J lost 5 bases, with 21 bases between them. Germline V gene sequence: CDR1 SGHVS, CDR2 FNYEAQ. CDR3 loop: CASSLGGGGQGYGYTF. CDR3 coding DNA: TGTGCCAGCAGCCTGGGAGGGGGGGGCCAGGGTTATGGCTACACCTTC.

V usage is TRBV28 and J usage is TRBJ2-5; D is undetermined. Trimming took 4 bases from V and 1 from J, leaving 10 bases between them. The CDR3 contains 14 residues. Germline CDR1 is MDHEN and CDR2 is SYDVKM. The DNA of the CDR3 is TGTGCCAGCAGTTCTATCGACATCCAAGAGACCCAGTACTTC. This sequence encodes CASSSIDIQETQYF.

The CDR3 nucleotides read TGTGCCAGCAGTTTATCGAAGTGGGGTGGTCCGCTACAAGACAAGGGCTCCTACGAGCAGTACTTC. Its protein is CASSLSKWGGPLQDKGSYEQYF. This sequence joins TRBV27 and TRBJ2-7; D unresolved. CDR3 length equals 22 residues. Looked up from germline, CDR1 is MNHEY and CDR2 is SMNVEV (reference sequence). V lost 0 bases, J lost 0 bases, and 30 bases lay in between.

This chain connects TRBV6-1 to TRBJ1-2; the match to TRBD1 covers 11 bases. This CDR3 has 16 residues. V lost 2 bases, J lost 2 bases, and 4 bases stayed unmatched. Germline V CDR1 and CDR2: MNHNS, SASEGT. The CDR3 nucleotides read TGTGCCAGCAGTGAACGGAGGACAGGGGGCAACTATGGCTACACCTTC. Its protein is CASSERRTGGNYGYTF.

V gene TRBV7-3 combines with J gene TRBJ2-3; tentative D call: TRBD2 (5 bases). V lost 4 bases to trimming and J lost 0 bases, with 8 bases between them. The CDR3 loop spans 14 amino acids. CDR1 and CDR2 (germline): SGHTA, FQGTGA. The CDR3 spells CASSYRTSTDTQYF. The CDR3 bases are TGTGCCAGCAGCTACCGGACTAGCACAGATACGCAGTATTTT.

The CDR3 spells CASSLWEEETQYF. CDR3 coding DNA: TGTGCCAGCAGTTTATGGGAAGAAGAGACCCAGTACTTC. This chain uses TRBV12-3 or TRBV12-4 with TRBJ2-5; D unclear. CDR3 size: 13 residues. Trimming removed 2 bases at V and 3 bases at J, with 7 bases between.

For the CDR3, the DNA is TGTGCCAGCAGCCTTCGGACTAGCGGGTATTCTGAGCAGTACTTC. Amino acids: CASSLRTSGYSEQYF. This rearrangement joins TRBV7-8 to TRBJ2-7; TRBD2 aligns across 11 bases. Germline V CDR1 and CDR2: SGHVS, FQNEAQ. The CDR3 covers 15 residues. V dropped 5 bases and J dropped 7; count of bases not matched to a gene: 10.

The V gene is TRBV10-3, the J gene TRBJ1-2, with D unresolved. Per germline, CDR1 ENHRY and CDR2 SYGVKD. Deletions cut 0 bases from V and 8 bases from J, with 10 bases between. The CDR3 has 13 residues. Here the CDR3 DNA reads TGTGCCATCAGTGAGTCGACTGGGCCCGGCTACACCTTC. Residues: CAISESTGPGYTF.

The chain recombines TRBV28 with TRBJ2-7; D is unresolved. The CDR3 contains 10 residues. V lost 5 bases, J lost 5 bases, and 4 bases lay in between. Germline V gene sequence: CDR1 MDHEN, CDR2 SYDVKM. CDR3 sequence reads: CASSGNEQYF. CDR3 DNA: TGTGCCAGCAGTGGGAACGAGCAGTACTTC.

The chain combines TRBV13 with TRBJ2-7, with 9 bases aligning to TRBD2. Trimming at V came to 4 bases and at J to 11 bases, leaving 15 bases not matched to a gene. The CDR3 totals 15 residues. Germline V gives CDR1 PRHDT, CDR2 FYEKMQ (reference sequence). The CDR3 nucleotides read TGTGCCAGCAGCTCCCCGGGACTAGCTCCGGTCGGGGAGTACTTC. This codes for CASSSPGLAPVGEYF.

This clone is a singleton in its sample. The chain joins TRBV12-3 or TRBV12-4 to TRBJ1-6; no firm D call. The CDR3 loop spans 12 amino acids. Trimming pared 3 bases from V and 13 bases from J, leaving 10 bases between. This CDR3 reads CASSLPGRPLHF. The CDR3 DNA sequence: TGTGCCAGCAGTTTGCCGGGCCGTCCCCTCCACTTT.

The chain links TRBV4-2 to TRBJ1-2; 7 bases match TRBD1. This CDR3 region has 15 residues. The ends lost 2 bases at V and 3 bases at J; junction bases unmatched: 6. From germline, CDR1 is LGHNA and CDR2 YNFKEQ. CDR3 sequence: CASSQQGGWDYGYTF. CDR3 nucleotides: TGTGCCAGCAGCCAACAGGGGGGTTGGGACTATGGCTACACCTTC.

This chain joins TRBV5-4 and TRBJ2-2; D unclear. The CDR3 is 16 residues long. Trimming removed 0 bases at V and 0 bases at J, with 9 bases between. The germline V gene has CDR1 SGHNT and CDR2 YYREEE (reference sequence). CDR3 amino acids: CASSLGRRSNTGELFF. In DNA form, the CDR3 reads TGTGCCAGCAGCTTGGGCAGGCGCTCGAACACCGGGGAGCTGTTTTTT.

The chain recombines TRBV9 with TRBJ2-7, with D unresolved. The CDR3 totals 13 residues. V shed 2 bases and J shed 3 bases, with 9 bases lying between them. Germline V gene lookup returns CDR1 SGDLS and CDR2 YYNGEE. The CDR3 region is CASSVRPGYEQYF. The CDR3, as DNA: TGTGCCAGCAGCGTCCGACCTGGCTACGAGCAGTACTTC.

The CDR3 spells CASSFSAIRDTQYF. The CDR3 region has the DNA TGTGCCAGCAGCTTTAGCGCGATTCGGGATACGCAGTATTTT. The chain uses TRBV11-1 and TRBJ2-3, with D possibly matching TRBD2 (5 bases). The CDR3 contains 14 residues. Germline CDR1 SGHAT, CDR2 FQDESV (reference sequence). Trimming stripped 3 bases from V and 6 bases from J, with 13 bases between.

This clone has only a few counts. This sequence joins TRBV5-4 and TRBJ1-4, with 8 nucleotides matching TRBD1. Trimming removed 7 bases from V and 0 bases from J; junction bases left unmatched: 14. The CDR3 has 18 residues. Germline-derived CDR1 and CDR2 are SGHNT and YYREEE (reference sequence). This CDR3 is CASGEGQGTRSTNEKLFF. The CDR3 DNA sequence: TGTGCCAGCGGAGAAGGACAGGGCACCCGGTCAACTAATGAAAAACTGTTTTTT.

The chain uses TRBV5-1 and TRBJ1-4; weak D call: TRBD1 (6 bases). The V gene's germline CDR1 is SGHRS and CDR2 YFSETQ. The CDR3 extends over 14 amino acids. Trimming took off 3 bases at V and 2 bases at J, with 8 bases between the two ends. Written as DNA, the CDR3 is TGCGCCAGCAGCTGGGGGGCCACTAATGAAAAACTGTTTTTT. Its translation: CASSWGATNEKLFF.

The V gene is TRBV19, the J gene TRBJ1-3; D is perhaps TRBD1 (5 bases). Trimming shortened V by 1 base and J by 1 base, and 8 bases separated the two germline ends. The germline V gene encodes CDR1 LNHDA and CDR2 SQIVND (reference sequence). There are 15 residues in the CDR3. This chain's CDR3 is CASSIGTTSGNTIYF. CDR3 coding DNA: TGTGCCAGTAGTATAGGGACAACTTCTGGAAACACCATATATTTT.

This chain uses TRBV28 with TRBJ2-6; either TRBD1 or TRBD2 may fit D (5 bases each). Deletions cut 3 bases from V and 5 bases from J, with 11 bases between. This CDR3 region has 15 residues. Germline V gene lookup returns CDR1 MDHEN and CDR2 SYDVKM. CDR3 sequence (DNA): TGTGCCAGCAGTTTCCAGAGGGGATGGGCCAACGTCCTGACTTTC. As protein: CASSFQRGWANVLTF.

The J gene is TRBJ1-4, the V gene TRBV6-6, with 7 bases aligning to TRBD1. Per the germline V gene, CDR1 is MNHNY and CDR2 is SVGAGI (reference sequence). Germline trimming cut 9 bases from V and 3 bases from J; bases unmatched to any gene: 4. This CDR3 is 13 amino acids long. CDR3 in amino acids: CASRRGPNEKLFF. CDR3 in DNA: TGTGCCAGTAGAAGGGGGCCTAATGAAAAACTGTTTTTT.

This clone was counted between two and nine times. V is TRBV3-1 (or the pseudogene TRBV3-2) and J is TRBJ1-2; 9 nucleotides match TRBD1. The V gene end was trimmed by 4 bases and the J gene end by 7 bases; junction bases not matched to a gene: 16. The V gene's germline CDR1 is LGHDT and CDR2 YNNKEL (reference sequence). The length of the CDR3 is 17 residues. The CDR3 is CASSPGVGPDRGSGYTF. The DNA of the CDR3 is TGTGCCAGCAGCCCGGGGGTCGGGCCGGACAGGGGAAGTGGCTACACCTTC.

The chain couples TRBV7-2 to TRBJ1-6; 8 nucleotides agree with TRBD1. The CDR3 is 18 amino acids. Germline V gene sequence: CDR1 SGHTA, CDR2 FQGNSA. V lost 5 bases to trimming and J lost 8 bases; unmatched junction nucleotides: 17. The CDR3 region has the DNA TGTGCCAGCAGCCGCGGGGACTTACCCGGGACAGGACATTCACCCCTCCACTTT. This codes for CASSRGDLPGTGHSPLHF.

V gene TRBV18 combines with J gene TRBJ2-5; 9 bases map to TRBD1. Germline V gene lookup returns CDR1 KGHSH and CDR2 LQKENI. The CDR3 is 15 amino acids. V was pared by 6 bases and J by 5 bases, with 10 bases of the junction left unmatched. The CDR3 DNA sequence: TGTGCCAGCTCCCGAACAGGGGGCGCGTTGGAGACCCAGTACTTC. It encodes CASSRTGGALETQYF.

This chain joins TRBV5-1 and TRBJ2-3, with TRBD2 matching over 8 bases. Germline V lookup: CDR1 SGHRS, CDR2 YFSETQ. The CDR3 totals 16 residues. The V segment lost 3 bases and the J segment 2 bases; nucleotides outside the gene matches: 8. The CDR3 spells CASSSGLVGSTDTQYF. CDR3 in DNA: TGCGCCAGCAGCTCGGGACTAGTTGGTTCCACAGATACGCAGTATTTT.

The sample holds one count of this clone. The rearrangement uses TRBV7-8 and TRBJ2-7, with no clear D. The germline gives CDR1 SGHVS, CDR2 FQNEAQ. The CDR3 spans 15 residues. V was pared by 0 bases and J by 1 base, with 10 bases between. The CDR3 loop reads CASSLASGSSYEQYF. The CDR3 DNA is TGTGCCAGCAGCTTAGCCTCGGGCAGTTCCTACGAGCAGTACTTC.

CDR3 sequence (DNA): TGTGCCAGCAGCTGGGGGACTAGCGGGAGGTTCAATGAGCAGTTCTTC. Translated: CASSWGTSGRFNEQFF. V and J are TRBV11-2 and TRBJ2-1, with 15 positions matching TRBD2. J lost 6 bases, V lost 4 bases, and 4 bases had no gene match. This CDR3 has 16 amino acids. The germline gives CDR1 SGHAT, CDR2 FQNNGV.

The gene calls are TRBV7-3 and TRBJ1-1; D gene uncertain. This CDR3 spans 16 amino acids. The germline V and J ends were trimmed by 5 bases and 0 bases, with 16 bases remaining between them. Germline CDR1 is SGHTA and CDR2 is FQGTGA. For the CDR3, the DNA is TGTGCCAGCAGCAAAACCCCAGCAGGCATGAACACTGAAGCTTTCTTT. Its translation: CASSKTPAGMNTEAFF.

The DNA for the CDR3 is TGTGCCAGCAGCTCTCCTTGGGGACAGGGAAGTACTGAAGCTTTCTTT. Translating it yields CASSSPWGQGSTEAFF. The chain is built from TRBV7-9 and TRBJ1-1; 9 nucleotides line up with TRBD1. Germline assignment: CDR1 SEHNR and CDR2 FQNEAQ (reference sequence). After removal of 4 bases from V and 5 bases from J, the junction contained 11 bases not matched to a gene. The CDR3 has 16 residues.

V usage is TRBV14 and J usage is TRBJ2-3; 7 bases fit TRBD1. J gave up 7 bases and V 1 base, and 2 bases lay outside the gene matches. The CDR3 contains 13 residues. Looked up from germline, CDR1 is SGHDN and CDR2 is FVKESK. CDR3 protein: CASSQATGNTQYF. The DNA for the CDR3 is TGTGCCAGCAGCCAAGCGACAGGGAATACGCAGTATTTT.

V and J are TRBV10-1 and TRBJ2-1; 8 bases line up with TRBD1. Per the germline V gene, CDR1 is WNHNN and CDR2 is SYGVQD (reference sequence). This CDR3 contains 15 residues. The ends lost 4 bases at V and 4 bases at J; junction bases unmatched: 6. CDR3 in DNA: TGCGCCAGCAGTGGGGACAGGCCACGATACAATGAGCAGTTCTTC. Translated: CASSGDRPRYNEQFF.